A selection of T cell receptor beta chains follows, all from one sample in a study of blood T cell repertoires in COVID-19. The method was immunoSEQ multiplex PCR; TCRdb's version includes in-frame clones alone and lacks a portion of them. The data contain about 70,000 clones, 79% of them seen just once; the ten biggest clones take up 5% to 6.5%. Sequencing input: peripheral blood. The receptor source for this set is an older woman with acute or convalescent COVID-19. The CDR3 runs from the conserved cysteine through the conserved F or W. Each record gives: D gene, J gene, clone size, V gene, CDR3 DNA, CDR3 protein. D genes are given only for firm matches. The listing skips clone size in some rows; elsewhere it reads once, few, many or a size class.

D: TRBD2; J: TRBJ2-5; size: .; V: TRBV27; DNA: TGTGCCAGCAAAGGAACAGCCGGGACTATACAAGAGACCCAGTACTTC; CDR3: CASKGTAGTIQETQYF
D: .; J: TRBJ1-1; size: .; V: TRBV12-3/TRBV12-4; DNA: TGTGCCAGCAGTTTGACAGGGAACACTGAAGCTTTCTTT; CDR3: CASSLTGNTEAFF
D: .; J: TRBJ1-2; size: .; V: TRBV28; DNA: TGTGCCAGCATGGTCAGGCCCCCCGACTATGGCTACACCTTC; CDR3: CASMVRPPDYGYTF
D: TRBD1; J: TRBJ1-1; size: .; V: TRBV19; DNA: TGTGCCAGTAGTTCTGGACAGGGTCGTCCTGCTTTCTTT; CDR3: CASSSGQGRPAFF
D: TRBD1; J: TRBJ2-7; size: .; V: TRBV27; DNA: TGTGCCAGCAGTAGTCAGACAGGGGGAACATACGAGCAGTACTTC; CDR3: CASSSQTGGTYEQYF
D: .; J: TRBJ1-3; size: few; V: TRBV9; DNA: TGTGCCAGCAGCGTAATCGGGTCGGACACCATATATTTT; CDR3: CASSVIGSDTIYF
D: .; J: TRBJ2-1; size: once; V: TRBV2; DNA: TGTGCCAGCACGGGGGGCGGCTACAATGAGCAGTTCTTC; CDR3: CASTGGGYNEQFF
D: .; J: TRBJ2-1; size: .; V: TRBV13; DNA: TGTGCCAGCGAAATAAGGGGTTGGGAGCAGTTCTTC; CDR3: CASEIRGWEQFF
D: .; J: TRBJ1-3; size: once; V: TRBV3-1/TRBV3-2; DNA: TGTGCCAGCAGTCGGACAGAGGGAAACACCATATATTTT; CDR3: CASSRTEGNTIYF
D: .; J: TRBJ1-2; size: .; V: TRBV2; DNA: TGTGCCAGCAAAAAGGAGCACTATGGCTACACCTTC; CDR3: CASKKEHYGYTF
D: .; J: TRBJ2-3; size: .; V: TRBV6-6; DNA: TGTGCCACTCACAGGGTTAGCACAGATACGCAGTATTTT; CDR3: CATHRVSTDTQYF
D: TRBD1; J: TRBJ2-7; size: .; V: TRBV5-6; DNA: TGTGCCAGCAGCTTGGAAAGGACAGGGGGCTACGAGCAGTACTTC; CDR3: CASSLERTGGYEQYF
D: TRBD2; J: TRBJ2-3; size: .; V: TRBV4-2; DNA: TGTGCCAGCAGCCAAGGACTAGCGGATACGCAGTATTTT; CDR3: CASSQGLADTQYF
D: .; J: TRBJ1-6; size: once; V: TRBV7-9; DNA: TGTGCCAGCAGCTTGGACAGTTCACCCCTCCACTTT; CDR3: CASSLDSSPLHF
D: TRBD1; J: TRBJ2-7; size: .; V: TRBV7-2; DNA: TGTGCCAGCAGCTTAGCGCCGGGACAGGGGGCGTACGAGCAGTACTTC; CDR3: CASSLAPGQGAYEQYF
D: .; J: TRBJ2-4; size: .; V: TRBV6-6; DNA: TGTGCCAGCAGTTACTCGAGTGCCACGCCCGGAAACATTCAGTACTTC; CDR3: CASSYSSATPGNIQYF
D: .; J: TRBJ2-3; size: .; V: TRBV5-1; DNA: TGCGCCAGCAGGGTTTTTGACTCCACAGATACGCAGTATTTT; CDR3: CASRVFDSTDTQYF
D: .; J: TRBJ1-2; size: .; V: TRBV13; DNA: TGTGCCAGCAGCTTAGCGCGGGGCCTCGGCTATGGCTACACCTTC; CDR3: CASSLARGLGYGYTF
D: .; J: TRBJ1-2; size: .; V: TRBV19; DNA: TGTGCCAGTAGTATAGTCGGCCCGCCTGGGGGGTATGGCTACACCTTC; CDR3: CASSIVGPPGGYGYTF
D: TRBD2; J: TRBJ2-3; size: many; V: TRBV7-3; DNA: TGTGCCAGCAGCCCCTTAGCGGGGGGCTACACAGATACGCAGTATTTT; CDR3: CASSPLAGGYTDTQYF
D: TRBD2; J: TRBJ2-3; size: .; V: TRBV9; DNA: TGTGCCAGCAGCGTGGGAGTAGCGGGGGGGCGAGGCACAGATACGCAGTATTTT; CDR3: CASSVGVAGGRGTDTQYF
D: .; J: TRBJ1-2; size: .; V: TRBV28; DNA: TGTGCCAGCAGGCAGGGGCTTTATGGCTACACCTTC; CDR3: CASRQGLYGYTF
D: .; J: TRBJ2-3; size: .; V: TRBV27; DNA: TGTGCCAGCAGTATCGGACATAGCACAGATACGCAGTATTTT; CDR3: CASSIGHSTDTQYF